Listed below are T cell receptor beta chains from one sample, sequenced in a study of human T cells and chemical hapten exposure. In TCRdb, the RACE reads were re-called with MiXCR into one record per CDR3 protein. The repertoire holds approximately 79,000 distinct CDR3 sequences, with about 9.3% as singletons. The starting material was whole blood, obtained in connection with sensitization to the hapten diphenylcyclopropenone (DPC). These TCRs come from a woman aged 50 to 60 with alopecia areata. Some clones in this sample may be carry-over from other donors' samples. Each CDR3 is given with its conserved first and last residue. D genes are given only for firm matches. Clone size is stated in some rows and not others, as once, few, many or a class when expanded.

j_call d_call v_call clone_size cdr3_aa cdr3_nt
TRBJ2-2 TRBD1 TRBV6-2/TRBV6-3 . CASRKRQGANTGELFF TGTGCCAGCAGGAAACGACAGGGGGCGAACACCGGGGAGCTGTTTTTT
TRBJ1-2 . TRBV29-1 . CSAQTGLGYTF TGCAGCGCGCAGACAGGCCTTGGCTACACCTTC
TRBJ2-1 . TRBV28 many CASSFPLGAASLNEQFF TGTGCCAGCAGTTTCCCCCTCGGGGCGGCCTCACTAAATGAGCAGTTCTTC
TRBJ2-1 TRBD1 TRBV15 . CATSDRTGAYEQFF TGTGCCACCAGCGACCGGACAGGGGCGTATGAGCAGTTCTTC
TRBJ2-7 TRBD2 TRBV6-2/TRBV6-3 . CASRFRPGREGQEQYF TGTGCCAGCAGGTTCCGACCTGGGCGGGAGGGCCAGGAGCAGTACTTC
TRBJ1-4 . TRBV10-3 many CAISAGAGEKLFF TGTGCCATCAGTGCGGGGGCGGGTGAAAAACTGTTTTTT
TRBJ2-2 . TRBV3-1 . CASSQDRGGELFF TGTGCCAGCAGCCAAGACAGGGGCGGGGAGCTGTTTTTT
TRBJ2-5 TRBD2 TRBV20-1 . CSASIGSGGETQYF TGCAGTGCCTCGATCGGGAGCGGGGGGGAGACCCAGTACTTC
TRBJ1-6 . TRBV14 . CASSQAPTNSPLHF TGTGCCAGCAGCCAAGCCCCCACTAATTCACCCCTCCACTTT
TRBJ2-2 TRBD2 TRBV2 few CASRKTGTRGMTGELFF TGTGCCAGCAGAAAGACCGGGACTAGGGGGATGACCGGGGAGCTGTTTTTT
TRBJ2-5 . TRBV7-2 few CASSPGGARKETQYF TGTGCCAGCAGCCCCGGGGGCGCGCGGAAAGAGACCCAGTACTTC
TRBJ2-7 TRBD2 TRBV20-1 few CSARVGGTSAEQYF TGCAGTGCTAGAGTCGGCGGGACTAGCGCCGAGCAGTACTTC
TRBJ1-1 . TRBV29-1 few CSAAKGGIGTEAFF TGCAGCGCCGCCAAAGGGGGGATCGGCACTGAAGCTTTCTTT
TRBJ2-1 . TRBV2 few CASTPRGLANEQFF TGTGCCAGCACTCCCCGGGGGCTAGCCAATGAGCAGTTCTTC
TRBJ2-3 . TRBV7-9 few CASNPTARDTQYF TGTGCCAGCAACCCCACGGCGAGGGATACGCAGTATTTT
TRBJ2-7 . TRBV20-1 few CSACPPGTYEQYF TGCAGTGCTTGCCCGCCGGGGACCTACGAGCAGTACTTC
TRBJ1-3 . TRBV7-9 . CASSLGGKTSGNTIYF TGTGCCAGCAGCTTAGGAGGAAAGACTTCTGGAAACACCATATATTTT
TRBJ1-3 . TRBV6-2/TRBV6-3 many CATRQSSGNTIYF TGTGCCACTCGACAGTCCTCTGGAAACACCATATATTTT
TRBJ2-1 TRBD2 TRBV10-2 many CASRPGLAGGAGTYNEQFF TGCGCCAGCAGACCGGGACTAGCGGGAGGAGCAGGTACTTACAATGAGCAGTTCTTC
TRBJ1-2 . TRBV30 . CAWSRLERNYGYTF TGTGCCTGGAGTCGCCTAGAAAGGAACTATGGCTACACCTTC
TRBJ2-2 . TRBV4-3 . CASSQGAISGELFF TGCGCCAGCAGCCAAGGAGCGATCTCCGGGGAGCTGTTTTTT
TRBJ2-1 . TRBV5-4 many CASGQGLLGPNEQFF TGTGCCAGCGGTCAGGGACTTCTAGGCCCTAATGAGCAGTTCTTC
TRBJ2-4 . TRBV7-2 many CASSSKNIQYF TGTGCCAGCAGCTCCAAAAACATTCAGTACTTC
TRBJ2-1 TRBD1 TRBV3-1 few CASSQEQGAPNEQFF TGTGCCAGCAGCCAAGAACAGGGGGCCCCCAATGAGCAGTTCTTC
TRBJ2-3 TRBD2 TRBV29-1 . CSVVGLAGGPTDTQYF TGCAGCGTTGTAGGACTAGCGGGAGGGCCCACAGATACGCAGTATTTT
TRBJ1-2 . TRBV28 . CASSSARYGYTF TGTGCCAGCAGCTCCGCCCGCTATGGCTACACCTTC
TRBJ1-1 . TRBV20-1 few CSAREAGAYTEAFF TGCAGTGCTAGAGAGGCAGGGGCATACACTGAAGCTTTCTTT
TRBJ2-3 . TRBV5-4 few CASSFGQTSTDTQYF TGTGCCAGCAGCTTTGGACAGACTAGCACAGATACGCAGTATTTT
TRBJ1-1 . TRBV28 few CASSLANTEAFF TGTGCCAGCAGCTTGGCGAACACTGAAGCTTTCTTT
TRBJ1-1 . TRBV15 . CATSSDGLAFF TGTGCCACCAGCAGCGACGGGTTGGCTTTCTTT
TRBJ2-5 . TRBV9 few CASSAGPLETQYF TGTGCCAGCAGCGCGGGCCCATTGGAGACCCAGTACTTC
TRBJ2-6 . TRBV2 . CASSEGMANVLTF TGTGCCAGCAGTGAGGGGATGGCCAACGTCCTGACTTTC
TRBJ2-5 . TRBV7-9 few CASTTPPKTQYF TGTGCCAGCACCACCCCCCCTAAGACCCAGTACTTC
TRBJ2-1 . TRBV6-1 . CASSSRDPRGEQFF TGTGCCAGCAGTTCTAGGGACCCGCGGGGTGAGCAGTTCTTC
TRBJ2-1 TRBD1 TRBV7-2 few CASSLYETGHNEQFF TGTGCCAGCAGCTTATACGAGACAGGGCACAATGAGCAGTTCTTC
TRBJ1-5 . TRBV27 few CASSTQRGLNQPQHF TGTGCCAGCAGTACCCAACGGGGCCTAAATCAGCCCCAGCATTTT
TRBJ2-2 . TRBV27 . CASSWNTGELFF TGTGCCAGCAGCTGGAACACCGGGGAGCTGTTTTTT
TRBJ2-7 TRBD1 TRBV12-3/TRBV12-4 . CASSRNRGLYEQYF TGTGCCAGCAGCCGTAACAGGGGGCTATACGAGCAGTACTTC
TRBJ1-6 . TRBV3-1 . CASSQRPTGPYSPLHF TGTGCCAGCAGCCAAAGGCCGACGGGACCTTATTCACCCCTCCACTTT
TRBJ2-5 . TRBV7-3 many CASSPYGEETQYF TGTGCCAGCAGCCCCTACGGAGAGGAGACCCAGTACTTC
TRBJ1-5 TRBD1 TRBV19 few CASRRGRQGDNQPQHF TGTGCCAGTAGACGGGGCCGACAGGGGGACAATCAGCCCCAGCATTTT
TRBJ2-5 . TRBV24-1 many CATSAVGLGTQYF TGTGCCACCAGTGCCGTGGGCCTGGGGACCCAGTACTTC
TRBJ2-7 . TRBV11-2 few CASSLRVGQQYF TGTGCCAGCAGCTTAAGGGTGGGTCAGCAGTACTTC
TRBJ2-4 TRBD1 TRBV19 few CASSQTGGALAKNIQYF TGTGCCAGTTCGCAGACAGGGGGCGCCTTGGCCAAAAACATTCAGTACTTC
TRBJ2-7 . TRBV4-2 few CASSPRAPEYEQYF TGTGCCAGCAGCCCCCGGGCACCTGAGTACGAGCAGTACTTC
TRBJ1-1 . TRBV28 few CASSPPFGGNTEAFF TGTGCCAGCAGTCCACCCTTCGGGGGGAACACTGAAGCTTTCTTT
TRBJ1-4 TRBD1 TRBV5-1 . CASSPTGQQLEKLFF TGCGCCAGCAGCCCGACGGGACAGCAGTTGGAAAAACTGTTTTTT
TRBJ2-3 TRBD2 TRBV12-3/TRBV12-4 . CASTLGGGPKDTQYF TGTGCCAGCACCTTGGGGGGAGGGCCAAAGGATACGCAGTATTTT
TRBJ2-6 . TRBV7-8 many CASGSLSGANVLTF TGTGCCAGCGGCTCTCTCTCTGGGGCCAACGTCCTGACTTTC
TRBJ1-1 TRBD1 TRBV29-1 . CSATPGQGNTEAFF TGCAGCGCGACGCCAGGACAGGGGAACACTGAAGCTTTCTTT
TRBJ2-7 . TRBV5-5 . CASSPGQGGYEQYF TGTGCCAGCAGCCCGGGACAAGGGGGCTACGAGCAGTACTTC
TRBJ2-3 . TRBV12-3/TRBV12-4 . CASSFRRGGSTDTQYF TGTGCCAGCAGTTTCCGCCGGGGAGGAAGCACAGATACGCAGTATTTT
TRBJ2-3 TRBD2 TRBV4-1 few CASSQVAGVPDTQYF TGCGCCAGCAGCCAAGTAGCGGGGGTTCCAGATACGCAGTATTTT
TRBJ2-7 . TRBV3-1 few CASSEGHTGAYEQYF TGTGCCAGCAGTGAGGGGCACACAGGAGCCTACGAGCAGTACTTC
TRBJ1-1 . TRBV29-1 . CSVERLLNTEAFF TGCAGCGTAGAGAGACTGTTGAACACTGAAGCTTTCTTT
TRBJ2-1 . TRBV6-2/TRBV6-3 . CASCFAGLYNEQFF TGTGCCAGCTGCTTCGCGGGGCTATACAATGAGCAGTTCTTC